A selection of T cell receptor beta chains follows, all from one sample in a study of CD8 T cells in ankylosing spondylitis. TCRdb reprocessed the 5' RACE reads via MiXCR and lists one record per CDR3 protein. In the table there are 340,000 or so distinct CDR3 sequences, under 15% of which are singletons. The sequencing sample was made of blood, either unsorted or a sorted T cell fraction (not recorded which). Receptors originate from a male donor with ankylosing spondylitis or in good health (not recorded which). CDR3s include the opening cysteine and the closing phenylalanine or tryptophan. A D gene is named only where the DNA matches it firmly. Clone size is not always given. Where it is, it says once, few, many or a class for expanded clones.

TRBD2	TRBV27	17	TRBJ2-5	few	TGTGCCAGCGGGTTCCGGACTAGCGGGATGTTTCAAGAGACCCAGTACTTC	CASGFRTSGMFQETQYF
-	TRBV12-5	19	TRBJ1-5	-	TGTGCTAGTGGTTTGTGGTCAGGACAAGCGATCTATAGCAATCAGCCCCAGCATTTT	CASGLWSGQAIYSNQPQHF
-	TRBV9	14	TRBJ1-1	few	TGTGCCAGCAGCCCCCCGAAGGAGAACACTGAAGCTTTCTTT	CASSPPKENTEAFF
TRBD2	TRBV2	15	TRBJ2-1	few	TGTGCCAGCAGTCGGGACTACCTCTCCTACAATGAGCAGTTCTTC	CASSRDYLSYNEQFF
-	TRBV5-1	14	TRBJ1-1	many	TGCGCCAGCAGCCTGGGACCCGAGAACACTGAAGCTTTCTTT	CASSLGPENTEAFF
-	TRBV5-1	13	TRBJ1-2	few	TGCGCCAGCAGATTCACGACAGAAGGAGGCTACACCTTC	CASRFTTEGGYTF
-	TRBV3-1	14	TRBJ1-5	-	TGTGCCAGCAGCCAAGAGGGGTTGGGTCAGCCCCAGCATTTT	CASSQEGLGQPQHF
TRBD1	TRBV5-1	15	TRBJ1-1	many	TGCGCCAGCAGCTTGGGACAGGGGATGAACACTGAAGCTTTCTTT	CASSLGQGMNTEAFF
-	TRBV4-1	15	TRBJ2-3	many	TGCGCCAGCAGCCAAGGGGCTAGCGAGACAGATACGCAGTATTTT	CASSQGASETDTQYF
-	TRBV5-1	14	TRBJ1-1	few	TGCGCCAGCAGCTTGGCCAAACTCGACACTGAAGCTTTCTTT	CASSLAKLDTEAFF
-	TRBV5-1	15	TRBJ2-5	-	TGCGCCAGCAGCCCCCTTGGGAGGGGGGCAGAGACCCAGTACTTC	CASSPLGRGAETQYF
TRBD1	TRBV12-3/TRBV12-4	15	TRBJ2-3	-	TGTGCCAGCAGTAGGACAGGGGAGAACACAGATACGCAGTATTTT	CASSRTGENTDTQYF
TRBD1	TRBV20-1	13	TRBJ2-3	few	TGCAGTGCGCAAGGACAGGGACGCGATACGCAGTATTTT	CSAQGQGRDTQYF
TRBD2	TRBV20-1	15	TRBJ2-5	-	TGCAGTGCTACCGGGATTAGCGGGGCTCAAGAGACCCAGTACTTC	CSATGISGAQETQYF
TRBD1	TRBV7-2	15	TRBJ2-7	few	TGTGCCAGCAGCTTAGGACAGGGCCTCCTAGGCGAGCAGTACTTC	CASSLGQGLLGEQYF
-	TRBV2	12	TRBJ1-1	few	TGTGCCAGCAAAGGGGACGGCACTGAAGCTTTCTTT	CASKGDGTEAFF
TRBD2	TRBV10-3	15	TRBJ2-7	few	TGTGCCATCAGTGAGTCGGGGACTAGCTTGGACGAGCAGTACTTC	CAISESGTSLDEQYF
TRBD1	TRBV5-1	15	TRBJ2-7	-	TGCGCCAGCAGCCCCTGGACAGGGGAGCCTTACGAGCAGTACTTC	CASSPWTGEPYEQYF
-	TRBV5-5	14	TRBJ1-4	few	TGTGCCAGCAGCTTGTATCGAGAGTCTGAAAAACTGTTTTTT	CASSLYRESEKLFF
TRBD1	TRBV6-5	17	TRBJ1-2	-	TGTGCCAGCAGTTACTCGGGGACTCAGGGGGGGTACTATGGCTACACCTTC	CASSYSGTQGGYYGYTF
-	TRBV2	16	TRBJ1-4	-	TGTGCCAGCAGTGAAGGAGGACTCTTCAGAGGTGAAAAACTGTTTTTT	CASSEGGLFRGEKLFF
-	TRBV29-1	11	TRBJ1-1	few	TGCAGCGTTGGCCAGACCACTGAAGCTTTCTTT	CSVGQTTEAFF
TRBD2	TRBV11-3	15	TRBJ2-7	-	TGTGCCAGCAGCCCATCTAGCGGGGGGGTCTACGAGCAGTACTTC	CASSPSSGGVYEQYF
-	TRBV30	13	TRBJ2-3	-	TGTGCCTGGAGTGAAACTGCCCGTGCACAGCAGTATTTT	CAWSETARAQQYF
TRBD1	TRBV5-1	15	TRBJ2-7	-	TGCGCCAGCAGCTTGGAGGCAGGGGGCGTCTACGAGCAGTACTTC	CASSLEAGGVYEQYF
TRBD2	TRBV3-1	14	TRBJ2-7	few	TGTGCCAGCAGTCTAGCGGGAGGGAAGTACGAGCAGTACTTC	CASSLAGGKYEQYF
TRBD1	TRBV4-1	15	TRBJ2-2	many	TGCGCCAGCAGCCAAACAGGGGCGAACACCGGGGAGCTGTTTTTT	CASSQTGANTGELFF
-	TRBV7-9	17	TRBJ2-1	few	TGTGCCAGCAGATTGCCGACGATATTTGAAGAGAGGAGTGAGCAGTTCTTC	CASRLPTIFEERSEQFF
TRBD2	TRBV27	17	TRBJ2-2	many	TGTGCCAGCAGTTTATATAGCGGGAAAACGGGGGCCGGGGAGCTGTTTTTT	CASSLYSGKTGAGELFF
-	TRBV4-2	14	TRBJ2-3	few	TGTGCCAGCAGCCAAGGCGCGCTCGGGGAGACGCAGTATTTT	CASSQGALGETQYF
TRBD1	TRBV18	15	TRBJ1-2	many	TGTGCCAGCTCACCAAACCCGGGACAGCAATATGGCTACACCTTC	CASSPNPGQQYGYTF
-	TRBV5-1	15	TRBJ1-1	-	TGCGCCAGCAGCTTGGCGACCGACAGAGGAACTGAAGCTTTCTTT	CASSLATDRGTEAFF
-	TRBV12-3/TRBV12-4	14	TRBJ1-6	-	TGTGCCAGCAGTTTTTCAGGGGACAATTCACCCCTCCACTTT	CASSFSGDNSPLHF